This is a list of T cell receptor beta chains from one sample in a study of blood T cell repertoires in COVID-19. The method was immunoSEQ multiplex PCR; TCRdb's version includes in-frame clones alone and lacks a portion of them. The table has around 220,000 clones, around 86% seen once; the top ten hold 8.2%. Sequenced input: peripheral blood. Every receptor here comes from an elderly woman with COVID-19, enrolled during active disease. Both conserved end residues are part of each CDR3. Each record gives: J gene, D gene, V gene, clone size, CDR3 protein, CDR3 DNA. A D gene is named only where the DNA matches it firmly. A clone size is listed for some rows: how often the clone was seen (once, few, many), or a class if it is expanded.

>TRBJ2-7|TRBD2|TRBV7-2|.
CASSSRTSGKLEQYF
TGTGCCAGCAGCTCAAGGACTAGCGGGAAACTCGAGCAGTACTTC
>TRBJ1-1|TRBD1|TRBV10-3|.
CAIRRTGGSEAFF
TGTGCCATCAGAAGGACAGGGGGGTCTGAAGCTTTCTTT
>TRBJ2-7|.|TRBV7-8|.
CASSLGQNYEQYF
TGTGCCAGCAGCTTAGGACAAAACTACGAGCAGTACTTC
>TRBJ1-1|TRBD1|TRBV18|.
CASSPPDRDRNTEAFF
TGTGCCAGCTCACCTCCGGACAGGGACAGAAACACTGAAGCTTTCTTT
>TRBJ2-7|TRBD2|TRBV6-1|.
CASSDSSGGLREQYF
TGTGCCAGCAGTGATTCTAGCGGGGGTTTGCGGGAGCAGTACTTC
>TRBJ2-2|.|TRBV9|.
CASSVRGTNTGELFF
TGTGCCAGCAGCGTTCGCGGGACGAACACCGGGGAGCTGTTTTTT
>TRBJ1-5|.|TRBV9|.
CASSASPLSPQHF
TGTGCCAGCAGCGCTAGCCCTTTGTCGCCCCAGCATTTT
>TRBJ2-1|TRBD1|TRBV30|.
CAWRTPGQGNNEQFF
TGTGCCTGGAGAACCCCGGGACAGGGAAACAATGAGCAGTTCTTC
>TRBJ1-6|TRBD1|TRBV10-3|.
CAISEYRDSDSPLHF
TGTGCCATCAGTGAATATCGGGACAGCGATTCACCCCTCCACTTT
>TRBJ2-2|.|TRBV5-1|.
CASSLPGEELFF
TGCGCCAGCAGCTTACCCGGAGAGGAGCTGTTTTTT
>TRBJ1-5|TRBD1|TRBV7-8|.
CASSFRDRGRGGSLHSNQPQHF
TGTGCCAGCAGCTTTAGGGACAGGGGTCGCGGTGGATCCCTCCACAGCAATCAGCCCCAGCATTTT
>TRBJ1-4|TRBD1|TRBV6-5|.
CASSMQGAGGKLFF
TGTGCCAGCAGTATGCAGGGGGCTGGGGGAAAACTGTTTTTT
>TRBJ2-6|TRBD1|TRBV10-2|.
CATRGTGTSGANVLTF
TGCGCCACCAGGGGGACAGGGACCTCTGGGGCCAACGTCCTGACTTTC
>TRBJ2-3|.|TRBV11-1|few
CASSPRTAGDTQYF
TGTGCCAGCAGCCCTAGGACAGCTGGAGATACGCAGTATTTT
>TRBJ2-1|.|TRBV6-1|.
CASSEDRSYNEQFF
TGTGCCAGCAGTGAAGACAGATCCTACAATGAGCAGTTCTTC
>TRBJ1-3|.|TRBV7-2|.
CASSLDGASTGNTIYF
TGTGCCAGCAGCTTAGATGGGGCGTCCACTGGAAACACCATATATTTT
>TRBJ2-3|TRBD2|TRBV3-1/TRBV3-2|.
CASSTSGRTFTDTQYF
TGTGCCAGCAGCACCAGCGGGAGGACCTTCACAGATACGCAGTATTTT
>TRBJ1-1|TRBD1|TRBV19|many
CASSYRTGNRNTEAFF
TGTGCCAGTAGTTATCGGACAGGGAATAGAAACACTGAAGCTTTCTTT
>TRBJ1-1|.|TRBV5-1|.
CASSLGVLSQGRSEAFF
TGCGCCAGCAGCTTGGGCGTGCTATCCCAGGGGCGGTCTGAAGCTTTCTTT
>TRBJ2-2|TRBD2|TRBV7-2|.
CASSSLGLANPGTGELFF
TGTGCCAGCAGCAGCCTGGGACTAGCGAATCCAGGCACCGGGGAGCTGTTTTTT
>TRBJ1-1|.|TRBV19|.
CASRSLGAGTEAFF
TGTGCCAGTAGATCACTGGGGGCGGGCACTGAAGCTTTCTTT